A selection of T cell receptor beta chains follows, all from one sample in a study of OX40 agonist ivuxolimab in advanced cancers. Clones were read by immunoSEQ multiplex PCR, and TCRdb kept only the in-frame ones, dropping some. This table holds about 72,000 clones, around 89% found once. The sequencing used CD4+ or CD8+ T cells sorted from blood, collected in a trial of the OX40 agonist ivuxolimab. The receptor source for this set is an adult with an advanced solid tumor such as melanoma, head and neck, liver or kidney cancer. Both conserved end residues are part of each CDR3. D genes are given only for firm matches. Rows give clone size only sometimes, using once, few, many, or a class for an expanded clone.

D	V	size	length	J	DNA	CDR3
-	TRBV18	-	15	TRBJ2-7	TGTGCCAGCTCACCTTGGTCACAGCACTCCTACGAGCAGTACTTC	CASSPWSQHSYEQYF
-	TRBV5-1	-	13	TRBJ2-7	TGCGCCAGCAGCCTACAGGGAAAATACGAGCAGTACTTC	CASSLQGKYEQYF
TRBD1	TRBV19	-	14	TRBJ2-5	TGTGCCAGTAGCCCTCGACAGGGTGGCGGGACCCAGTACTTC	CASSPRQGGGTQYF
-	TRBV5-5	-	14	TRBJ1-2	TGTGCCAGCAGCCCTCGGACGGATAACTATGGCTACACCTTC	CASSPRTDNYGYTF
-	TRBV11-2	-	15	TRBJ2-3	TGTGCCAGCAGCGCCCGGGGTGGGTACACAGATACGCAGTATTTT	CASSARGGYTDTQYF
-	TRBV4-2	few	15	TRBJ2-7	TGTGCCAGCAGCCAGACTCCCGGGACAACCTACGAGCAGTACTTC	CASSQTPGTTYEQYF
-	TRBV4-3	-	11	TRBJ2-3	TGCGCCAGCAGCCAAACAGATACGCAGTATTTT	CASSQTDTQYF
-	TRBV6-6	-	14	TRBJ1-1	TGTGCCAGCAGTTTTTCGGGTGGGGTCGAGGAAGCTTTCTTT	CASSFSGGVEEAFF
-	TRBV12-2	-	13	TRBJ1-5	TGTGCAAGTCGCTTACTGGGGTGGTGGCCCCAGCATTTT	CASRLLGWWPQHF
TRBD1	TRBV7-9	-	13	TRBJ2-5	TGTGCCAGCAGCTTAGAGGGGGCAGGGACCCAGTACTTC	CASSLEGAGTQYF